The source of this T cell receptor (beta chain) is a study of glioma-infiltrating T cells after dendritic cell vaccination. Whole-study results and caveats: TCR clonality showed no direct relationship with survival.

The time point is: after dendritic cell vaccination, including at tumor progression/relapse. Concerning this clone itself: Its specificity is not known.

TCRB CDR3 was amplified from 2 ug genomic DNA or less. The repertoire was sequenced with immunoSEQ multiplex PCR; TCRdb's copy has only in-frame clones and lacks some. The sample includes roughly 100,000 clones, almost 90% of them seen just once. The receptor's source is a human donor with glioblastoma. Sequenced material: blood, taken after dendritic cell vaccination.

The CDR3 loop reads CASSLSSGLAGAWDTQYF. CDR3 nucleotide sequence: TGTGCCAGCAGTTTATCCTCGGGACTAGCGGGGGCCTGGGATACGCAGTATTTT. The chain joins TRBV27 to TRBJ2-3; 14 bases match TRBD2. V was clipped by 0 bases and J by 6 bases; unmatched bases: 8. Germline V gene lookup returns CDR1 MNHEY and CDR2 SMNVEV (reference sequence). The CDR3 covers 18 residues.